This T cell receptor (beta chain) came from a study of T cell repertoires in cytomegalovirus infection. About the research overall: CMV epitopes in the study were HLA-C-restricted (recently identified) and HLA-B-restricted (well studied). Based on public TCR beta signatures, there were indications of CMV infection and of a matching HLA type. Overall study findings and caveats: Individuals carrying CMV plus the relevant HLA were identified by cumulative frequency of public TCR beta families. The ex vivo response showed dominance by HLA-C-restricted CMV-specific TCR beta clonotypes.

MiXCR, run by TCRdb on the reads, gives a single entry per CDR3 protein. The table has 230,000 or so distinct CDR3 sequences, approximately 38% seen once; the top ten hold 59%. Germline assignment: CDR1 MNHEY and CDR2 SVGEGT. The CDR3 spans 17 residues. The V segment lost 6 bases and the J segment 1 base; nucleotides outside the gene matches: 5. A word on this clonotype: Its antigen is unknown.

V usage is TRBV6-2 or TRBV6-3 and J usage is TRBJ2-1, with 14 bases matching TRBD2. Here the sequenced sample was CD8+ T cells from cultured PBMCs, taken from culture after CMV antigen stimulation. This sequence originates from a human donor in good health (CMV status not recorded). Some clones in this sample may be carry-over from other donors' samples. CDR3: CASSPGLAGVSYNEQFF. In DNA, the CDR3 is TGTGCCAGCAGCCCGGGACTAGCGGGAGTGTCCTACAATGAGCAGTTCTTC.